A single sample is the source of the 19 T cell receptor beta chains below, sequenced in a study of T cell changes during pregnancy in multiple sclerosis. Clones were sequenced by immunoSEQ multiplex PCR, and TCRdb holds only the in-frame ones, with some missing. The sample carries about 32,000 clones, approximately 90% recorded once. The material was CD8+ T cells from peripheral blood mononuclear cells, obtained in the first trimester of pregnancy. These receptors came from a female donor with multiple sclerosis, enrolled in a pregnancy study.

V usage is TRBV7-6 and J usage is TRBJ2-1; a weak D match, TRBD2 (6 bases). V lost 5 bases and J 9 bases, leaving 26 bases between the germline ends. CDR1 is SGHVS, CDR2 FNYEAQ, per germline. CDR3 length: 17 residues. As DNA, the CDR3 is TGTGCCAGCAGCCGACTAGGTGTCGGACAAACGGGGAGTGAGCAGTTCTTC. Its translation is CASSRLGVGQTGSEQFF.

In its sample, this clone was seen once. CDR3 DNA sequence: TGTGCCAGCAGTCGGGGGACAGCGACTTCCACAGATACGCAGTATTTT. This gives the protein CASSRGTATSTDTQYF. V is TRBV2 and J is TRBJ2-3, with D possibly matching TRBD1 (7 bases). The CDR3 runs to 16 residues. The germline V gene encodes CDR1 SNHLY and CDR2 FYNNEI. V lost 5 bases, J lost 2 bases, and 17 bases lay in between.

The gene calls are TRBV10-1 and TRBJ2-3; D perhaps matches TRBD1 (5 bases). This CDR3 is built from 14 residues. Trimming left V 4 bases short and J 3 bases short, with 11 bases between. The germline V gene has CDR1 WNHNN and CDR2 SYGVQD (reference sequence). The CDR3 spells CASSGGPRTDTQYF. Here the CDR3 DNA reads TGCGCCAGCAGTGGGGGCCCCAGGACAGATACGCAGTATTTT.

The J gene is TRBJ2-1, the V gene TRBV7-9; D possibly corresponds to TRBD1 (6 bases). The V end was cut by 3 bases, the J end by 6 bases, with 12 bases between. This CDR3 contains 14 residues. CDR1 is SEHNR and CDR2 is FQNEAQ in the germline V gene (reference sequence). The CDR3 protein is CASSFEGVRNEQFF. The CDR3 coding sequence is TGTGCCAGCAGCTTTGAGGGGGTGCGCAATGAGCAGTTCTTC. Combining the CDR3 with reference TRBV7-9 and TRBJ2-1 gives the whole variable domain DTGVSQNPRHKITKRGQNVTFRCDPISEHNRLYWYRQTLGQGPEFLTYFQNEAQLEKSRLLSDRFSAERPKGSFSTLEIQRTEQGDSAMYLCASSFEGVRNEQFFGPGTRLTVL.

The rearrangement uses TRBV7-2 and TRBJ2-1; 7 nucleotides line up with TRBD2. The CDR3 consists of 15 residues. V gave up 5 bases and J gave up 4 bases; unmatched junction bases: 8. The germline gives CDR1 SGHTA, CDR2 FQGNSA. CDR3 in amino acids: CASSLTSEGYNEQFF. The CDR3 nucleotides read TGTGCCAGCAGCCTTACTAGCGAGGGGTACAATGAGCAGTTCTTC.

This clone showed up just a few times. This CDR3 is CAWSAGNEAFF. The CDR3 coding sequence is TGTGCCTGGAGTGCAGGGAATGAAGCTTTCTTT. The J gene is TRBJ1-1, the V gene TRBV30; D may be TRBD1 (5 bases). From germline, CDR1 is GTSNPN and CDR2 SVGIG (reference sequence). The CDR3 spans 11 residues. V was cut by 1 base and J by 7 bases, with 7 bases left in between.

The chain carries TRBV9 and TRBJ2-1, with 8 bases aligning to TRBD2. V lost 3 bases and J lost 3; bases outside the gene matches: 2. CDR1 is SGDLS, CDR2 YYNGEE, per germline. The CDR3 sequence is 14 residues long. CDR3 protein: CASSEGTSYNEQFF. The CDR3 coding sequence is TGTGCCAGCAGCGAGGGGACTAGCTACAATGAGCAGTTCTTC.

V and J are TRBV7-9 and TRBJ2-3; D might be TRBD1 (6 bases). Trimming removed 0 bases from V and 1 base from J, with 11 bases in between. The CDR3 length is 16 residues. Looked up from germline, CDR1 is SEHNR and CDR2 is FQNEAQ (reference sequence). CDR3 sequence (DNA): TGTGCCAGCAGCTTAGCGGGGGCAGGGGGCACAGATACGCAGTATTTT. Protein product: CASSLAGAGGTDTQYF.

This clone came up once. The chain links TRBV29-1 to TRBJ2-1, with D uncertain. The germline CDR1 and CDR2 sequences are SQVTM and ANQGSEA. Deletions cut 4 bases from V and 9 bases from J, with 19 bases between. This CDR3 is 14 amino acids long. CDR3 sequence reads: CSVVKADGAIEQFF. The CDR3 DNA is TGCAGCGTTGTAAAGGCCGATGGAGCTATTGAGCAGTTCTTC.

The chain couples TRBV6-1 to TRBJ1-2, with 8 bases that match TRBD1. The CDR3 runs to 14 residues. CDR1 and CDR2 from the germline V gene are MNHNS and SASEGT. Trimming took 2 bases from V and 8 from J; bases not matched to a gene: 7. The CDR3 loop reads CASSEWQGAGGYTF. CDR3 sequence (DNA): TGTGCCAGCAGTGAATGGCAGGGGGCTGGAGGCTACACCTTC.

V and J are TRBV5-6 and TRBJ2-7; 8 bases match TRBD2. The CDR3 is made up of 14 amino acids. CDR1 and CDR2 from the germline V gene are SGHDT and YYEEEE. J lost 1 base, V lost 1 base, and 1 base had no gene match. Written as DNA, the CDR3 is TGTGCCAGCAGCTTGCGGGAGGGGTCCTACGAGCAGTACTTC. It encodes CASSLREGSYEQYF.

This sequence joins TRBV4-2 and TRBJ2-7; TRBD1 is a possible D gene (6 bases). The CDR3 sequence is 17 residues long. The germline V gene has CDR1 LGHNA and CDR2 YNFKEQ. Trimming left V 1 base short and J 2 bases short, with 18 bases between. DNA for the CDR3: TGTGCCAGCAGCCAAGGGGAACTGACAGGTGCTCCCTACGAGCAGTACTTC. This codes for CASSQGELTGAPYEQYF.

V usage is TRBV6-5 and J usage is TRBJ2-7; the match to TRBD1 covers 8 bases. The CDR3 sequence is 15 residues long. V was pared by 6 bases and J by 4 bases, with 11 bases of the junction left unmatched. The V gene's germline CDR1 is MNHEY and CDR2 SVGAGI. The CDR3 bases are TGTGCCAGCAGAATAACCGGGACAGGACTATACGAGCAGTACTTC. Its translation is CASRITGTGLYEQYF.

The rearrangement uses TRBV27 and TRBJ1-1; TRBD1 might be the D (5 bases). Germline CDR1 is MNHEY and CDR2 is SMNVEV (reference sequence). The CDR3 is 13 amino acids. V was pared by 7 bases and J by 4 bases, with 13 bases between. CDR3 region: CASNLRGGTEAFF. Written as DNA, the CDR3 is TGTGCCAGCAACTTAAGGGGAGGCACTGAAGCTTTCTTT.

The V call is TRBV27, the J call TRBJ2-5, with TRBD1 matching over 9 bases. Germline CDR1 MNHEY, CDR2 SMNVEV (reference sequence). Germline trimming cut 3 bases from V and 4 bases from J; bases unmatched to any gene: 0. The CDR3 loop spans 13 amino acids. The CDR3 DNA reads as TGTGCCAGCAGTTTGACAGGGGGAGAGACCCAGTACTTC. Its protein is CASSLTGGETQYF.

The chain uses TRBV5-5 and TRBJ2-7, with a tentative D call TRBD2 (6 bases). The CDR3 contains 14 residues. V shed 0 bases and J shed 3 bases, with 10 bases lying between them. Germline CDR1 reads SGHKS; CDR2 reads YYEKEE (reference sequence). CDR3 region: CASSLGGKIYEQYF. The CDR3 region has the DNA TGTGCCAGCAGCTTGGGCGGGAAGATCTACGAGCAGTACTTC.

J is TRBJ2-7 and V is TRBV28; 7 nucleotides line up with TRBD1. V lost 2 bases to trimming and J lost 2 bases; unmatched junction nucleotides: 21. CDR3 length: 20 amino acids. Looked up from germline, CDR1 is MDHEN and CDR2 is SYDVKM. The CDR3 region is CASSLGQLWDSLSATYEQYF. The CDR3 DNA sequence: TGTGCCAGCAGTTTAGGTCAATTGTGGGACAGCCTCTCCGCTACCTACGAGCAGTACTTC.

The gene calls are TRBV27 and TRBJ1-1; a possible D gene is TRBD1 (6 bases). The V gene lost 3 bases and the J gene lost 4 bases, with 12 bases spanning the gap. This CDR3 region has 14 residues. The germline gives CDR1 MNHEY, CDR2 SMNVEV (reference sequence). CDR3 sequence: CASSFIGGGTEAFF. The CDR3 region has the DNA TGTGCCAGCAGTTTTATAGGGGGTGGCACTGAAGCTTTCTTT.

This rearrangement joins TRBV6-5 to TRBJ1-1; D possibly corresponds to TRBD1 (6 bases). The CDR3 length is 12 residues. The ends were cut back, 6 bases at V and 8 bases at J, with 13 bases in the middle. Germline V lookup: CDR1 MNHEY, CDR2 SVGAGI. CDR3 in DNA: TGTGCCAGCAGCCAAACTGACAGGGAAGCTTTCTTT. As protein: CASSQTDREAFF.